This entry is about one TCR beta chain. The record originates from a study of T-cell memory formation after mild COVID-19. From 5'RACE with constant-segment primers came TCR alpha and TCR beta cDNA libraries that carried sample barcodes and UMIs. TCRdb re-derived calls from the 5' RACE reads in MiXCR, one entry per CDR3 protein. The table shows a few hundred thousand distinct CDR3 sequences, with about 10% occurring only once. The source material was PBMCs or a T cell subset sorted from them (not recorded which). This clonotype was obtained from a man aged 18-30 years who had mild COVID-19 (a few samples of this study predate the infection). Cell type and time point are not known.

The CDR3 region is CASSSGLLEQYV. CDR3 bases: TGTGCCAGCAGTTCGGGGCTCCTCGAGCAGTACGTC. The chain carries TRBV6-2 or TRBV6-3 and TRBJ2-7; D may match TRBD1 or TRBD2 (5 bases each). The CDR3 loop spans 12 amino acids. Trimming left V 4 bases short and J 6 bases short, with 10 bases between. CDR1 and CDR2 (germline): MNHEY, SVGEGT.